The 23 T cell receptor beta chains listed next were all sequenced from one sample in a study of blood T cell repertoires in COVID-19. The data were produced by immunoSEQ multiplex PCR, yet TCRdb's version contains in-frame clones alone and is incomplete. The table lists 200,000 to 250,000 clones, around nine tenths of them singletons. Sequenced: peripheral blood. These receptor sequences come from a woman aged 60-75 years with acute or convalescent COVID-19.

The chain employs TRBV2 and TRBJ2-7; possible D gene TRBD2, 6 bases. V dropped 3 bases and J dropped 2 bases, with 14 bases sitting between them. The V gene's germline CDR1 is SNHLY and CDR2 FYNNEI. The CDR3 is made up of 15 amino acids. The CDR3 is CASSEGTQAPYEQYF. The CDR3 nucleotides read TGTGCCAGCAGTGAGGGGACTCAAGCCCCCTACGAGCAGTACTTC.

The chain combines TRBV20-1 with TRBJ2-5; D gene unclear. Germline CDR1 DFQATT, CDR2 SNEGSKA (reference sequence). The CDR3 has 12 amino acids. V lost 3 bases and J 5 bases, leaving 10 bases between the germline ends. This chain's CDR3 is CSASVARETQYF. CDR3 DNA: TGCAGTGCTAGTGTAGCCCGGGAGACCCAGTACTTC.

The chain links TRBV27 to TRBJ1-4, with D possibly being TRBD1 (6 bases). The germline V gene encodes CDR1 MNHEY and CDR2 SMNVEV (reference sequence). With 8 bases removed from V and 5 bases from J, the gap between germline ends came to 18 bases. The CDR3 has 15 amino acids. In DNA, the CDR3 is TGTGCCAGCGTCGGACACAGGGTCCCAAATGAAAAACTGTTTTTT. Translating gives CASVGHRVPNEKLFF.

This clone was seen once. The chain combines TRBV5-1 with TRBJ2-1, with unresolved D. This CDR3 has 14 residues. CDR1 is SGHRS and CDR2 is YFSETQ in the germline V gene. The V and J ends lost 0 bases and 3 bases respectively, with 7 bases between them. CDR3 protein: CASSLAQLYNEQFF. Here the CDR3 DNA reads TGCGCCAGCAGCTTGGCACAGCTCTACAATGAGCAGTTCTTC.

The gene calls are TRBV6-5 and TRBJ2-7; D might be TRBD1 (5 bases). The CDR3 contains 14 residues. The germline V gene encodes CDR1 MNHEY and CDR2 SVGAGI. Trimming cost V 2 bases and J 4 bases, with 12 bases left between them. Here the CDR3 DNA reads TGTGCCAGCAGTTACAGGGGTCTTTTGTACGAGCAGTACTTC. Translation: CASSYRGLLYEQYF.

This chain's CDR3 is CASSSSPSGRNEQFF. In DNA form, the CDR3 reads TGTGCCAGCAGTTCCTCCCCGAGCGGGAGAAATGAGCAGTTCTTC. The chain employs TRBV27 and TRBJ2-1; 8 bases line up with TRBD2. V was pared by 4 bases and J by 7 bases, with 9 bases of the junction left unmatched. This CDR3 has 15 amino acids. CDR1 and CDR2 (germline): MNHEY, SMNVEV (reference sequence).

Notes on this clone: Other nucleotide sequences in the sample specify the same CDR3. The chain uses TRBV9 and TRBJ1-1, with a weak D call TRBD1 (6 bases). This CDR3 comprises 14 residues. Between the trimmed V and J ends, which lost 0 bases and 1 base, there was a span of 7 bases. CDR1 and CDR2 (germline): SGDLS, YYNGEE. The CDR3 loop reads CASSVEQGNTEAFF. For the CDR3, the DNA is TGTGCCAGCAGCGTAGAACAGGGGAACACTGAAGCTTTCTTT. The full variable domain, its missing parts supplied by reference TRBV9 and TRBJ1-1, is DSGVTQTPKHLITATGQRVTLRCSPRSGDLSVYWYQQSLDQGLQFLIQYYNGEERAKGNILERFSAQQFPDLHSELNLSSLELGDSALYFCASSVEQGNTEAFFGQGTRLTVV.

The V gene is TRBV6-6, the J gene TRBJ1-4; 9 nucleotides match TRBD1. Germline trimming cut 5 bases from V and 7 bases from J; bases unmatched to any gene: 11. This CDR3 spans 16 amino acids. The germline V gene has CDR1 MNHNY and CDR2 SVGAGI (reference sequence). The DNA for the CDR3 is TGTGCCAGCAGTCGATCCACAGGGGGCGCAGGTGAAAAACTGTTTTTT. Translation gives CASSRSTGGAGEKLFF.

The CDR3 here is CASSLGAGGHQPQHF. CDR3 DNA sequence: TGTGCCAGCAGCTTGGGGGCAGGGGGGCATCAGCCCCAGCATTTT. The chain recombines TRBV5-5 with TRBJ1-5, with 7 bases aligning to TRBD1. Germline CDR1 and CDR2: SGHKS and YYEKEE (reference sequence). The J segment lost 5 bases and the V segment lost 0 bases, leaving 5 bases of the junction unmatched. The CDR3 sequence is 15 residues long.

CDR3 nucleotide sequence: TGTGCCAGCAGTTCGAGAAATGAAGGGGGTCAGCCCCAGCATTTT. Protein sequence: CASSSRNEGGQPQHF. This chain links TRBV6-2 or TRBV6-3 with TRBJ1-5, with TRBD1 as a possible D gene (6 bases). Trimming stripped 4 bases from V and 6 bases from J, with 16 bases between. Germline values: CDR1 MNHEY, CDR2 SVGEGT. This CDR3 has 15 amino acids.

The V call is TRBV6-5, the J call TRBJ2-7, with a possible D match to TRBD2 (5 bases). Germline values: CDR1 MNHEY, CDR2 SVGAGI. Trimming stripped 8 bases from V and 2 bases from J, with 10 bases between. The CDR3 has 12 amino acids. Here the CDR3 DNA reads TGTGCCAGCGGGAGCCTTCCCTACGAGCAGTACTTC. Its translation: CASGSLPYEQYF.

This clone was detected only a few times. The chain joins TRBV6-1 to TRBJ2-7; D gene ambiguous. Trimming removed 3 bases from V and 9 bases from J, with 15 bases in between. Germline lookup yields CDR1 MNHNS and CDR2 SASEGT. This CDR3 has 13 residues. CDR3 bases: TGTGCCAGCAGTGATTTAGTGGTCCCCCGGCAGTACTTC. Translating it yields CASSDLVVPRQYF.

This chain links TRBV5-4 with TRBJ2-7; tentative D call: TRBD2 (5 bases). Trimming took 5 bases from V and 6 from J, leaving 15 bases between them. CDR1 and CDR2 (germline): SGHNT, YYREEE (reference sequence). The CDR3 extends over 13 amino acids. The CDR3 reads CASRGEGRLEQYF. For the CDR3, the DNA is TGTGCCAGCAGGGGTGAGGGTCGACTCGAGCAGTACTTC.

This clone was found once. The sample carries other DNA sequences with the same CDR3. V gene TRBV28 combines with J gene TRBJ1-4; D is unresolved. This CDR3 region has 12 residues. The V end was cut by 6 bases, the J end by 5 bases, with 7 bases between. Germline V lookup: CDR1 MDHEN, CDR2 SYDVKM. The CDR3 coding sequence is TGTGCCAGCAGACTCCTGAATGAAAAACTGTTTTTT. Its protein is CASRLLNEKLFF.

This rearrangement joins TRBV3-1 (or the pseudogene TRBV3-2) to TRBJ2-1; TRBD2 matches 12 bases. CDR1 and CDR2 (germline): LGHDT, YNNKEL (reference sequence). The ends lost 3 bases at V and 9 bases at J; junction bases unmatched: 3. This CDR3 contains 14 residues. CDR3 bases: TGTGCCAGCAGCCACCTAGCGGGGGGGCGTGAGCAGTTCTTC. It translates to CASSHLAGGREQFF.

The rearrangement uses TRBV28 and TRBJ2-5; TRBD2 is a possible D gene (6 bases). Trimming left V 6 bases short and J 6 bases short, with 17 bases between. The CDR3 is 14 amino acids. In germline, CDR1 is MDHEN, CDR2 SYDVKM. As DNA, the CDR3 is TGTGCCAGCAGGATGGTGGGACTTCCGAAGACCCAGTACTTC. Encoded protein: CASRMVGLPKTQYF.

The chain is built from TRBV29-1 and TRBJ1-4; D gene unclear. V was shortened by 7 bases and J by 2 bases, with 8 bases between the two germline ends. The length of the CDR3 is 12 residues. Germline CDR1 reads SQVTM; CDR2 reads ANQGSEA. The CDR3 region is CSARVTNEKLFF. In DNA, the CDR3 is TGCAGCGCACGGGTTACTAATGAAAAACTGTTTTTT.

The rearrangement joins TRBV5-1 to TRBJ2-1; 13 bases fit TRBD2. CDR1 and CDR2 (germline): SGHRS, YFSETQ. With 0 bases clipped from V and 4 bases from J, the junction kept 4 bases outside the gene matches. This CDR3 has 17 residues. The CDR3 here is CASSLGGTSGKYNEQFF. DNA for the CDR3: TGCGCCAGCAGCTTGGGGGGGACTAGCGGGAAATACAATGAGCAGTTCTTC. Full variable domain (rest looked up from reference TRBV5-1 and TRBJ2-1): KAGVTQTPRYLIKTRGQQVTLSCSPISGHRSVSWYQQTPGQGLQFLFEYFSETQRNKGNFPGRFSGRQFSNSRSEMNVSTLELGDSALYLCASSLGGTSGKYNEQFFGPGTRLTVL.

The chain is built from TRBV7-3 and TRBJ2-2; D may be TRBD1 (6 bases). Trimming removed 6 bases from V and 4 bases from J, with 18 bases in between. This CDR3 has 16 residues. The germline V gene encodes CDR1 SGHTA and CDR2 FQGTGA. The CDR3 loop reads CASRAVAGDLTGELFF. In DNA, the CDR3 is TGTGCCAGCAGGGCAGTGGCAGGGGACCTCACCGGGGAGCTGTTTTTT.

The V call is TRBV7-9, the J call TRBJ2-6; 7 bases align to TRBD1. The CDR3 consists of 16 residues. In germline, CDR1 is SEHNR, CDR2 FQNEAQ (reference sequence). After removal of 4 bases from V and 0 bases from J, the junction contained 3 bases not matched to a gene. For the CDR3, the DNA is TGTGCCAGCAGCTCGGGACAGCACTCTGGGGCCAACGTCCTGACTTTC. It yields the protein CASSSGQHSGANVLTF.

This chain joins TRBV6-5 and TRBJ1-2, with TRBD1 identical over 7 bases. V was pared by 0 bases and J by 2 bases, with 0 bases of the junction left unmatched. Germline lookup yields CDR1 MNHEY and CDR2 SVGAGI. The CDR3 runs to 14 residues. The DNA for the CDR3 is TGTGCCAGCAGTTACTCGGGACAGAACTATGGCTACACCTTC. This sequence encodes CASSYSGQNYGYTF.

V usage is TRBV4-1 and J usage is TRBJ2-7, with 14 bases that match TRBD2. J was trimmed by 3 bases and V by 0 bases; bases with no gene match: 10. Per the germline V gene, CDR1 is MGHRA and CDR2 is YSYEKL. This CDR3 is built from 19 residues. The CDR3 bases are TGCGCCAGCAGCCAAGATCCATCGGGACTAGCGGGAGTAGGCTACGAGCAGTACTTC. It yields the protein CASSQDPSGLAGVGYEQYF.

V usage is TRBV19 and J usage is TRBJ1-1; D gene ambiguous. The CDR3 is 15 amino acids. Germline assignment: CDR1 LNHDA and CDR2 SQIVND (reference sequence). V lost 7 bases to trimming and J lost 5 bases, with 20 bases between them. The CDR3 coding sequence is TGTGCCAGTACCCACCGGACGACACCGGGGACTGAAGCTTTCTTT. Its translation is CASTHRTTPGTEAFF.